The clone carrying this T cell receptor (beta chain) was seen more than once but under ten times. What it binds is not known. One heparinised draw of blood, averaging roughly 110 mL, came from each donor. Naive, central memory, regulatory and stem cell-like memory cells within the CD4+ compartment were sorted using CD45RO/CCR7/CD25/CD127/CD95/CD27. This sample is drawn from a study of beta chain features in type 1 diabetes. Study findings and constraints: For patients, the naive, central memory and Treg TCRB repertoires appeared more alike than for healthy donors.

V dropped 0 bases and J dropped 5; count of bases not matched to a gene: 5. This CDR3 has 15 amino acids. CDR1 and CDR2 from the germline V gene are SGHRS and YFSETQ. Expressed TCRB transcripts were sequenced because the entire RNA isolate underwent reverse transcription. Clones were read by immunoSEQ multiplex PCR, and TCRdb kept only the in-frame ones, dropping some. The data show approximately 150,000 clones, roughly 10% seen once. The receptor was isolated from a middle-aged woman in good health. The rearrangement uses TRBV5-1 and TRBJ2-1, with TRBD1 identical over 7 bases. The specimen was central memory CD4+ T cells from blood. The CDR3 DNA is TGCGCCAGCAGCTTGGCTGGGGACAGTAACAATGAGCAGTTCTTC. Translated, it gives CASSLAGDSNNEQFF.